These 25 T cell receptor beta chains originate from one sample sequenced in a study of blood T cells in healthy people across ages (dated by TCRdb to 2014 to 2015). The library relied on 5' RACE. Sequenced on an Illumina HiSeq 2500. A second PCR of roughly 6 to 12 cycles was performed with a sample-barcoded 5' primer and a J-beta primer mix. TCRdb reanalyzed the raw reads on its own, using fastp at Q25 for trimming and MiXCR for clone calling, and kept in-frame beta chains. Every distinct CDR3 protein forms one entry, paired with its most common genes and DNA. This sample is represented by about 1.4 million distinct CDR3 sequences; around 55% of them were singletons. The top ten hold under 8.5% of the sample. Material: blood. The receptor set was obtained from a man between 18 and 29 years old in good health.

The rearrangement uses TRBV21-1 and TRBJ2-7; whether TRBD2, the table's D call, matches the DNA was not checked. TRBV21-1 is a listed pseudogene. The CDR3 spans 16 residues. For the CDR3, the DNA is TGTGCCGGCAGCTATCGGAGGGCCGGATTGATCTACGAGCAGTACTTC. It is translated as CAGSYRRAGLIYEQYF.

The chain is built from TRBV2 and TRBJ2-4, with D possibly being TRBD2 (5 bases). CDR1 and CDR2 from the germline V gene are SNHLY and FYNNEI. This CDR3 is 14 amino acids long. V shed 7 bases and J shed 3 bases, with 13 bases lying between them. The CDR3 spells CASNHPGIKNIQYF. DNA of the CDR3: TGTGCCAGCAACCATCCGGGAATCAAAAACATTCAGTACTTC. Variable domain in full (rest from reference TRBV2 and TRBJ2-4): EPEVTQTPSHQVTQMGQEVILRCVPISNHLYFYWYRQILGQKVEFLVSFYNNEISEKSEIFDDQFSVERPDGSNFTLKIRSTKLEDSAMYFCASNHPGIKNIQYFGAGTRLSVL.

This clonotype has just one count. The rearrangement uses TRBV30 and TRBJ2-4, with D maybe TRBD2 (7 bases). The CDR3 runs 14 residues. CDR1 and CDR2 from the germline V gene are GTSNPN and SVGIG (reference sequence). V lost 0 bases and J lost 9, with 15 bases in between. The CDR3 region is CAWSVGGGLSIQYF. Here the CDR3 DNA reads TGTGCCTGGAGTGTAGGGGGAGGGCTCAGCATTCAGTACTTC.

In nucleotides, the CDR3 is TGTGCCAGCAGGAGACAGGGGCGCGCGGATAATTCACCCCTCCACTTT. Residues: CASRRQGRADNSPLHF. The chain employs TRBV6-5 and TRBJ1-6; 8 nucleotides agree with TRBD1. The trim removed 6 bases at V and 5 bases at J, leaving 9 bases unmatched. Germline V gene data show CDR1 as MNHEY and CDR2 as SVGAGI. The CDR3 spans 16 residues.

The chain combines TRBV4-3 with TRBJ2-7, with TRBD1 matching over 8 bases. V lost 1 base to trimming and J lost 5 bases; unmatched junction nucleotides: 7. CDR3 length equals 15 residues. The germline V gene encodes CDR1 LGHNA and CDR2 YSLEER. This CDR3 is CASSQVGRGLNEQYF. The CDR3 bases are TGCGCCAGCAGCCAAGTCGGCAGGGGGCTCAACGAGCAGTACTTC.

This rearrangement joins TRBV7-8 to TRBJ2-3; unclear D gene. The CDR3 spans 14 residues. Germline V gene data show CDR1 as SGHVS and CDR2 as FQNEAQ. Trimming cost V 5 bases and J 2 bases, with 11 bases left between them. The CDR3 DNA follows: TGTGCCAGCAGCACCAGCCGTACCACAGATACGCAGTATTTT. This encodes CASSTSRTTDTQYF. The full variable domain, its missing parts supplied by reference TRBV7-8 and TRBJ2-3, is GAGVSQSPRYKVAKRGQDVALRCDPISGHVSLFWYQQALGQGPEFLTYFQNEAQLDKSGLPSDRFFAERPEGSVSTLKIQRTQQEDSAVYLCASSTSRTTDTQYFGPGTRLTVL.

V is TRBV20-1 and J is TRBJ2-3; 11 bases map to TRBD2. V was clipped by 6 bases and J by 7 bases; unmatched bases: 9. Germline CDR1 and CDR2: DFQATT and SNEGSKA (reference sequence). The CDR3 has 14 residues. The CDR3 sequence is CSAKKLAGANTQYF. The CDR3, as DNA: TGCAGTGCCAAGAAACTAGCGGGAGCAAATACGCAGTATTTT.

This chain connects TRBV29-1 to TRBJ2-1; perhaps TRBD1 as D (6 bases). Germline assignment: CDR1 SQVTM and CDR2 ANQGSEA. The CDR3 runs 14 residues. Trimming removed 4 bases from V and 4 bases from J, with 14 bases in between. The DNA for the CDR3 is TGCAGCGTTGTGGGGGCAAGCCTTTACAATGAGCAGTTCTTC. Its translation: CSVVGASLYNEQFF.

The J gene is TRBJ2-2, the V gene TRBV27; D tentatively fits TRBD1 or TRBD2 (5 bases each). In germline, CDR1 is MNHEY, CDR2 SMNVEV (reference sequence). V gave up 7 bases and J gave up 8 bases, with 23 bases separating them. The CDR3 spans 16 residues. DNA for the CDR3: TGTGCCAGCACCTTAGTGGGTACGGGGAAGGGGGGGGAGCTGTTTTTT. Translated, it gives CASTLVGTGKGGELFF.

The rearrangement links TRBV27 to TRBJ2-1; TRBD2 matches at 7 bases. CDR3 size: 17 residues. V gave up 5 bases and J gave up 2 bases; unmatched junction bases: 12. The germline gives CDR1 MNHEY, CDR2 SMNVEV (reference sequence). Written as DNA, the CDR3 is TGTGCCAGCAGTCCCACCCTGGGGCGGGAGCCCTACAATGAGCAGTTCTTC. It codes for CASSPTLGREPYNEQFF.

V usage is TRBV28 and J usage is TRBJ2-3; TRBD2 agrees at 10 bases. Trimming took 6 bases from V and 4 from J; bases not matched to a gene: 7. The CDR3 totals 15 residues. In germline, CDR1 is MDHEN, CDR2 SYDVKM. The CDR3 loop reads CASRYSGGAPDTQYF. For the CDR3, the DNA is TGTGCCAGCAGGTACAGCGGGGGGGCTCCAGATACGCAGTATTTT.

V and J are TRBV24-1 and TRBJ2-3; 9 bases map to TRBD1. The germline CDR1 and CDR2 sequences are KGHDR and SFDVKD. This CDR3 has 17 amino acids. V lost 2 bases and J lost 3; bases outside the gene matches: 8. The CDR3 spells CATSDSGTGKGTDTQYF. The CDR3 DNA reads TGTGCCACCAGTGATTCCGGGACAGGGAAGGGGACAGATACGCAGTATTTT.

This sequence joins TRBV29-1 and TRBJ2-7; possible D gene TRBD1, 5 bases. In germline, CDR1 is SQVTM, CDR2 ANQGSEA. The CDR3 has 13 residues. The V and J ends lost 4 bases and 1 base respectively, with 11 bases between them. The CDR3 loop reads CSVGSRQSYEQYF. Written as DNA, the CDR3 is TGCAGCGTTGGGTCCAGACAGTCCTACGAGCAGTACTTC.

This clonotype was seen a handful of times. The J gene is TRBJ1-2, the V gene TRBV5-1, with 9 bases identical to TRBD1. Losses at the gene ends were 0 bases for V and 5 bases for J; bases not matched to a gene: 11. The CDR3 totals 17 residues. Germline loops: CDR1 SGHRS, CDR2 YFSETQ. CDR3 region: CASSLADEQGARYGYTF. CDR3 bases: TGCGCCAGCAGCTTGGCCGATGAACAGGGGGCGAGGTATGGCTACACCTTC.

This chain uses TRBV15 with TRBJ1-4; D might be TRBD1 (6 bases). The CDR3 spans 16 residues. V lost 0 bases and J lost 3, with 11 bases in between. Looked up from germline, CDR1 is LNHNV and CDR2 is YYDKDF (reference sequence). For the CDR3, the DNA is TGTGCCACCAGCAGAGAACGGGGGCTGGCTAATGAAAAACTGTTTTTT. Amino acids: CATSRERGLANEKLFF.

The chain employs TRBV2 and TRBJ1-6, with unresolved D. Trimming left V 8 bases short and J 0 bases short, with 14 bases between. CDR1 and CDR2 from the germline V gene are SNHLY and FYNNEI. The CDR3 has 16 residues. The CDR3 nucleotides are TGTGCCAGCGCATCGGTTTGGCCCTCCTATAATTCACCCCTCCACTTT. Its protein product is CASASVWPSYNSPLHF.

The J gene is TRBJ2-1, the V gene TRBV6-2 or TRBV6-3; D not certain. The CDR3 is 13 residues long. V shed 2 bases and J shed 10 bases, with 12 bases lying between them. Germline V gives CDR1 MNHEY, CDR2 SVGEGT. In DNA form, the CDR3 reads TGTGCCAGCAGTTACGACCTGCTGAGGGAGCAGTTCTTC. Translating gives CASSYDLLREQFF.

The genes are TRBV24-1 and TRBJ2-3; D perhaps matches TRBD1 (5 bases). There are 14 residues in the CDR3. Germline CDR1 is KGHDR and CDR2 is SFDVKD. V lost 2 bases and J 0 bases, leaving 5 bases between the germline ends. CDR3: CATSDSGSTDTQYF. The CDR3 DNA reads as TGTGCCACCAGTGATTCAGGGAGCACAGATACGCAGTATTTT.

The rearrangement joins TRBV3-1 to TRBJ1-6; D perhaps matches TRBD1 (6 bases). Germline V gives CDR1 LGHDT, CDR2 YNNKEL (reference sequence). V lost 0 bases, J lost 7 bases, and 25 bases lay in between. The CDR3 contains 20 residues. CDR3 coding DNA: TGTGCCAGCAGCCAAGACCTCAATACCGGGACACGACTATTGAATTCACCCCTCCACTTT. Its protein product is CASSQDLNTGTRLLNSPLHF.

The chain carries TRBV4-1 and TRBJ2-3; 12 bases match TRBD2. Losses at the gene ends were 4 bases for V and 5 bases for J; bases not matched to a gene: 10. The CDR3 is 17 amino acids. Germline V gene data show CDR1 as MGHRA and CDR2 as YSYEKL. The CDR3 bases are TGCGCCAGCAGCCTATCCCCGGGACTAGCGGGCGAAGATACGCAGTATTTT. Its translation: CASSLSPGLAGEDTQYF.

The chain links TRBV15 to TRBJ2-3, with 9 positions matching TRBD1. There are 16 residues in the CDR3. Germline trimming cut 0 bases from V and 1 base from J; bases unmatched to any gene: 2. CDR1 LNHNV and CDR2 YYDKDF come from the germline V gene (reference sequence). The CDR3 coding sequence is TGTGCCACCAGCAGAGACCGACAGGGGGGCACAGATACGCAGTATTTT. Encoded protein: CATSRDRQGGTDTQYF.

The chain recombines TRBV7-8 with TRBJ2-1; D uncertain. CDR1 is SGHVS and CDR2 is FQNEAQ in the germline V gene. This CDR3 is built from 14 residues. V lost 4 bases and J lost 10, with 17 bases in between. The CDR3 sequence is CASSSTTPTDEQFF. The CDR3 nucleotides read TGTGCCAGCAGCTCGACGACCCCAACGGACGAGCAGTTCTTC.

The chain couples TRBV7-2 to TRBJ1-5; 8 nucleotides line up with TRBD1. Germline V gene data show CDR1 as SGHTA and CDR2 as FQGNSA. This CDR3 is 16 amino acids long. With 6 bases clipped from V and 8 bases from J, the junction kept 15 bases outside the gene matches. CDR3 loop: CASSQGQGLRVKPQHF. The CDR3 nucleotides are TGTGCCAGCAGTCAAGGACAGGGCCTCCGAGTGAAGCCCCAGCATTTT.

This clonotype was detected only a few times. The chain is built from TRBV29-1 and TRBJ2-1, with no clear D. CDR1 is SQVTM and CDR2 is ANQGSEA in the germline V gene. V was pared by 7 bases and J by 7 bases, with 14 bases between. This CDR3 contains 12 residues. CDR3 amino acids: CSATSLVNEQFF. The CDR3 nucleotides are TGCAGCGCCACGTCACTCGTGAATGAGCAGTTCTTC.

The gene calls are TRBV7-2 and TRBJ2-1; D remains ambiguous. The CDR3 loop spans 15 amino acids. The ends were cut back, 3 bases at V and 8 bases at J, with 17 bases in the middle. The V gene's germline CDR1 is SGHTA and CDR2 FQGNSA. The CDR3 DNA reads as TGTGCCAGCAGCTTGTGGCGGAGTTCGTACGATGAGCAGTTCTTC. It translates to CASSLWRSSYDEQFF.